Listed below are T cell receptor beta chains from one sample, sequenced in a study of T cell clones after liver transplantation. Assay used: immunoSEQ multiplex PCR; TCRdb lists only in-frame clones, some missing. The table has 5,000 to 6,500 clones, nearly 80% seen once; the top ten hold about an eighth. Here the sequenced sample was CD8+ T cells from blood, taken 46 months after liver transplant. These receptors originate from a human patient who received a liver transplant. Part of the T cells may come from the graft donor. Each CDR3 is given with its conserved first and last residue. The order of the fields is V gene, clone size, J gene, D gene, CDR3 length, CDR3 protein, CDR3 DNA. D genes are given only for firm matches. For some rows the clone size is stated as once, few or many, or as a class when expanded; others skip it.

v_call: TRBV30
clone_size: .
j_call: TRBJ1-2
d_call: .
cdr3_length: 12
cdr3_aa: CAWSVRGGGYTF
cdr3_nt: TGTGCCTGGAGTGTCCGGGGAGGCGGCTACACCTTC

v_call: TRBV28
clone_size: once
j_call: TRBJ2-3
d_call: TRBD1
cdr3_length: 15
cdr3_aa: CASSFQGDSTDTQYF
cdr3_nt: TGTGCCAGCAGTTTTCAGGGGGATAGCACAGATACGCAGTATTTT

v_call: TRBV27
clone_size: .
j_call: TRBJ1-1
d_call: .
cdr3_length: 14
cdr3_aa: CASSTTGAKAEAFF
cdr3_nt: TGTGCCAGCAGTACGACGGGGGCGAAGGCTGAAGCTTTCTTT

v_call: TRBV5-4
clone_size: .
j_call: TRBJ2-5
d_call: .
cdr3_length: 15
cdr3_aa: CASRTTYMSQETQYF
cdr3_nt: TGTGCCAGCAGGACGACTTACATGTCTCAAGAGACCCAGTACTTC

v_call: TRBV21-1
clone_size: .
j_call: TRBJ1-2
d_call: .
cdr3_length: 15
cdr3_aa: CASSSRRQNRYGYTF
cdr3_nt: TGTGCCAGCAGCTCCCGACGACAGAACCGCTATGGCTACACCTTC

v_call: TRBV4-1
clone_size: .
j_call: TRBJ2-1
d_call: .
cdr3_length: 14
cdr3_aa: CASSQRFSYNEQFF
cdr3_nt: TGCGCCAGCAGCCAACGGTTCTCCTACAATGAGCAGTTCTTC

v_call: TRBV10-2
clone_size: .
j_call: TRBJ2-7
d_call: TRBD2
cdr3_length: 17
cdr3_aa: CASRFLTSGREVHEQYF
cdr3_nt: TGCGCCAGCAGGTTTTTGACTAGCGGGAGAGAAGTTCACGAGCAGTACTTC

v_call: TRBV5-6
clone_size: once
j_call: TRBJ2-5
d_call: TRBD1
cdr3_length: 16
cdr3_aa: CASSRVTDRAGETQYF
cdr3_nt: TGTGCCAGCAGCAGGGTTACGGACAGGGCGGGCGAGACCCAGTACTTC

v_call: TRBV6-1
clone_size: .
j_call: TRBJ2-3
d_call: .
cdr3_length: 15
cdr3_aa: CASSWTRVGTDTQYF
cdr3_nt: TGTGCCAGCAGCTGGACCAGGGTCGGCACAGATACGCAGTATTTT

v_call: TRBV5-4
clone_size: .
j_call: TRBJ2-2
d_call: .
cdr3_length: 12
cdr3_aa: CASSLSDGELFF
cdr3_nt: TGTGCCAGCAGCTTATCCGACGGGGAGCTGTTTTTT

v_call: TRBV7-4
clone_size: .
j_call: TRBJ1-5
d_call: TRBD1
cdr3_length: 16
cdr3_aa: CASSHRQGDSNQPQHF
cdr3_nt: TGTGCCAGCAGCCACCGACAGGGGGATAGCAATCAGCCCCAGCATTTT

v_call: TRBV4-1
clone_size: .
j_call: TRBJ1-5
d_call: .
cdr3_length: 13
cdr3_aa: CASSQGGIQPQHF
cdr3_nt: TGCGCCAGCAGCCAAGGGGGCATCCAGCCCCAGCATTTT

v_call: TRBV2
clone_size: .
j_call: TRBJ2-3
d_call: .
cdr3_length: 15
cdr3_aa: CASSGLALSTDTQYF
cdr3_nt: TGTGCCAGCAGTGGGCTAGCGCTAAGCACAGATACGCAGTATTTT

v_call: TRBV19
clone_size: .
j_call: TRBJ1-1
d_call: TRBD1
cdr3_length: 15
cdr3_aa: CASSTSDRGDTEAFF
cdr3_nt: TGTGCCAGTAGTACATCCGACAGGGGAGACACTGAAGCTTTCTTT

v_call: TRBV7-9
clone_size: once
j_call: TRBJ2-7
d_call: .
cdr3_length: 12
cdr3_aa: CASSLIAGEQYF
cdr3_nt: TGTGCCAGCAGCTTAATCGCTGGGGAGCAGTACTTC

v_call: TRBV30
clone_size: .
j_call: TRBJ1-1
d_call: TRBD1
cdr3_length: 16
cdr3_aa: CAWSTPGTVKNTEAFF
cdr3_nt: TGTGCCTGGAGTACCCCGGGGACAGTAAAGAACACTGAAGCTTTCTTT

v_call: TRBV6-6
clone_size: .
j_call: TRBJ1-1
d_call: .
cdr3_length: 14
cdr3_aa: CASSPTGFNTEAFF
cdr3_nt: TGTGCCAGCAGTCCGACAGGCTTTAACACTGAAGCTTTCTTT

v_call: TRBV28
clone_size: .
j_call: TRBJ1-1
d_call: .
cdr3_length: 16
cdr3_aa: CASSFGPGSLNTEAFF
cdr3_nt: TGTGCCAGCAGTTTTGGACCGGGCAGCCTGAACACTGAAGCTTTCTTT

v_call: TRBV28
clone_size: .
j_call: TRBJ1-5
d_call: .
cdr3_length: 14
cdr3_aa: CASSPREDYQPQHF
cdr3_nt: TGTGCCAGCAGTCCCCGGGAGGACTATCAGCCCCAGCATTTT